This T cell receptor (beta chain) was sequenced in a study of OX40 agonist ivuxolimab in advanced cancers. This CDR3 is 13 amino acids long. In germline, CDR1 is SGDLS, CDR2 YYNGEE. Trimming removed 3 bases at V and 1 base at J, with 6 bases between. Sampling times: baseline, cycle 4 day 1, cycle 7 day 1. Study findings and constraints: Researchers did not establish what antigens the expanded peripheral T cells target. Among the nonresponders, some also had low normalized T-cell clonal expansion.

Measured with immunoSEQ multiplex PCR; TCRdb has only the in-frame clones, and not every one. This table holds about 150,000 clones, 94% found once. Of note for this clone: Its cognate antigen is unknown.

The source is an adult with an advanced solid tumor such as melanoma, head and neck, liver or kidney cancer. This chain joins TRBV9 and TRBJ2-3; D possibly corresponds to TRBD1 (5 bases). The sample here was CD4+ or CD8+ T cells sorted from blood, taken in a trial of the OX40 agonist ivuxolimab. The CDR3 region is CASSGTRTDTQYF. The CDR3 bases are TGTGCCAGCAGCGGGACACGCACAGATACGCAGTATTTT.